This T cell receptor (beta chain) was identified in a study of Tregs in tolerant kidney transplant recipients (dated by TCRdb to the late 2010s). Broadly, across the study: TCRbeta sequencing was used in the study to identify donor-specific regulatory T cells before combined kidney and bone marrow transplantation, and the identified cells were then tracked after transplant.

The time point label corresponds to: 6 months after combined kidney and bone marrow transplant. Transplants used related donors with nonmyeloablative bone marrow transplantation; mixed chimerism was transient in the human trials. Unstimulated Tregs (CD4+CD25+CD127-), CD4+ non-Tregs (CD4+CD25-), CD4 and CD8 cells were FACS-sorted from thawed PBMCs. A few combined kidney and bone marrow transplant recipients from the ITN036ST trial were included as patients, and samples were available only from these trial subjects. Healthy control blood was processed to PBMCs with a Ficoll density gradient and then cryopreserved, whereas patient PBMCs were collected both before and after transplant. For TCRbeta CDR3 sequencing, genomic DNA was extracted from sorted cells using the QIAGEN DNeasy Blood and Tissue Kit. Through immunoSEQ, high-throughput TCRbeta CDR3 sequencing was done commercially, including PCR amplification with internal controls and bias correction. The study's processing was this. A unique productive TCRbeta sequence was defined by the CDR3 nucleotide sequence when primers matched, and otherwise by the CDR3 amino acid sequence together with the Vbeta and Jbeta genes. As a correction for sorting error, sequences shared between sorted populations at a frequency ratio of 2:1 or less were discarded, and the remaining shared sequences were assigned to the higher population. Sequences were defined as donor-reactive when expanded at least 5-fold in CFSE-low cells versus unstimulated cells and present at a frequency of at least 0.01% in CFSE-low cells. Repertoire divergence was quantified by Jensen-Shannon divergence using the top 100 TCRbeta sequences ranked by frequency. When a sample had multiple sequencing runs, each run was corrected for sorting error separately and the runs were then pooled. In TCRdb, the immuneACCESS table is reduced to in-frame sequences with V and J assigned. These tables do not hold every clone; where another copy was compared, an unresolved V gene accounts for under half, and the others remain unexplained. For V, J and clone size, that table is used; D and trimming come from the DNA. The sample has approximately 60,000 clones on record, around 87% of them singletons. The ten largest account for around 4.1% of the sample.

A remark on this clone: It lacks a known antigen. Per-nucleotide qualities are absent, and no much larger clonotype sits a single base away.

From cysteine to phenylalanine, the CDR3 is 13 amino acids long. Here the CDR3 DNA is all that survives: 39 bases in frame from base 1. The V and J ends are trimmed by 7 bases and 5 bases, leaving 14 bases between them. The germline V gene yields ENHRY for CDR1 and SYGVKD for CDR2. Study-wide findings and limitations: PCR primers changed over time for some patients, so nucleotide-level comparison across those patients' samples was not possible. Because only a small number of patients were included, the study had limitations, and the results will need to be validated in larger populations as well as under other immunosuppression protocols. Expanding Tregs with activated donor B cells appeared to identify the most biologically relevant and donor-specific TCRbeta repertoire. In tolerant patients, donor-specific Tregs expanded more than Tregs overall, which suggests antigen-driven rather than nonspecific expansion. Biological reproducibility was not directly assessed, although technical replication error appeared to be minimal.

The TCR originated in a human patient who received a combined kidney and bone marrow transplant. In transplant recipients, some T cells may be of donor rather than host origin. The chain was built from TRBV10-3 and TRBJ2-5, with a weak D call of TRBD1 (6 bases match). Sequencing was performed on CD4+ T cells from blood (PBMCs), taken 6 months after the transplant. The CDR3 region has the sequence CAIKQGEVETQYF. The nucleotide sequence reads TGTGCCATCAAACAGGGTGAGGTTGAGACCCAGTACTTC.